This TCR beta chain is from a study of CXCR3-negative and CXCR3-positive naive CD8 T cells. The wider study: About 140 million TRB reads in total, about 1.5 +/- 0.3 million per library. General study findings and limits: Comparably high diversity marked both naive subsets, whereas memory CD8+ cells had much lower diversity. CXCR3-negative naive cells had less hydrophobic TRB CDR3s than did CXCR3-positive naive cells. Partly lower CXCR3 expression followed cryopreservation, and most assays relied on fresh PBMCs.

The study made its TRB cDNA libraries by 5' RACE, adding UMI labels. Using the 5' RACE reads, TCRdb records one entry per CDR3 protein without DNA. This sample's table reports about 63,000 distinct CDR3 sequences. Germline V gene data show CDR1 as SQVTM and CDR2 as ANQGSEA. There are 13 residues in the CDR3. In the case of this clonotype: Its antigen is not known.

The chain couples TRBV29-1 to TRBJ1-2; TCRdb's D call of TRBD1 is untestable without DNA. Sequencing was carried out using naive CXCR3+ CD8+ T cells from blood. As to subset: CD45RO-CCR7+CD27+CD95- naive CD8+ T cells expressing CXCR3 (TNR3+). The source is a human donor in good health. Some clones in this sample may be carry-over from other donors' samples. The CDR3 spells CSARGQGANGYTF.